The 25 T cell receptor beta chains reported below all come from one sample, sequenced in a study of T-cell memory formation after mild COVID-19. TCRdb ran MiXCR on the 5' RACE reads and lists one entry per CDR3 protein. The sample carries around 340,000 distinct CDR3 sequences, 13% recorded once. Sequencing was done on a sample of PBMCs or a T cell subset sorted from them (not recorded which). The receptors were gathered from a man aged 18 to 29 who had mild COVID-19 (a few samples of this study predate the infection). Cell type and time point are not known.

The chain links TRBV7-2 to TRBJ2-5; 8 nucleotides line up with TRBD1. V dropped 5 bases and J dropped 4; count of bases not matched to a gene: 6. Germline V CDR1 and CDR2: SGHTA, FQGNSA. The CDR3 has 14 residues. The chain's CDR3 is CASSDRGSRETQYF. Written as DNA, the CDR3 is TGTGCCAGCAGCGACAGGGGATCGCGAGAGACCCAGTACTTC.

This clonotype was found many times. V usage is TRBV6-1 and J usage is TRBJ1-5; D possibly corresponds to TRBD1 (5 bases). This CDR3 is 12 amino acids long. Per germline, CDR1 MNHNS and CDR2 SASEGT. With 11 bases removed from V and 2 bases from J, the gap between germline ends came to 10 bases. CDR3 sequence reads: CAAGPRNQPQHF. The CDR3 coding sequence is TGTGCCGCGGGACCCCGCAATCAGCCCCAGCATTTT.

In this sample, this clonotype turned up a few times. The chain recombines TRBV4-1 with TRBJ1-5; D is unresolved. The CDR3 is 15 amino acids. The V and J ends lost 0 bases and 3 bases respectively, with 9 bases between them. From germline, CDR1 is MGHRA and CDR2 YSYEKL. CDR3 loop: CASSQDPTVNQPQHF. In DNA form, the CDR3 reads TGCGCCAGCAGCCAAGATCCTACAGTCAATCAGCCCCAGCATTTT.

This clonotype was observed a few times. The DNA for the CDR3 is TGTGCCAGCAGTACCGTTAGACTAGCGGGGAACATCTACGAGCAGTACTTC. Protein: CASSTVRLAGNIYEQYF. V and J are TRBV6-5 and TRBJ2-7, with 11 bases that match TRBD2. Germline CDR1 reads MNHEY; CDR2 reads SVGAGI. The CDR3 runs to 17 residues. Unmatched junction bases numbered 12, after V lost 5 bases and J lost 3 bases.

V and J are TRBV5-4 and TRBJ2-7; unclear D gene. Trimming shortened V by 6 bases and J by 12 bases, and 10 bases separated the two germline ends. The CDR3 runs 9 residues. Germline V gene sequence: CDR1 SGHNT, CDR2 YYREEE (reference sequence). The CDR3, as DNA: TGTGCCAGCAAACTCCCCGCGTACTTC. Translation: CASKLPAYF.

The chain uses TRBV5-1 and TRBJ1-1, with D unresolved. Trimming shortened V by 2 bases and J by 0 bases, and 11 bases separated the two germline ends. CDR1 is SGHRS, CDR2 YFSETQ, per germline. The CDR3 has 15 amino acids. The CDR3 sequence is CASSLGRLMNTEAFF. The CDR3 nucleotides are TGCGCCAGCAGCTTAGGCAGACTAATGAACACTGAAGCTTTCTTT.

This clonotype was seen more than once but under ten times. The genes are TRBV20-1 and TRBJ1-1; D not certain. Germline assignment: CDR1 DFQATT and CDR2 SNEGSKA (reference sequence). The CDR3 has 12 residues. The V and J ends lost 5 bases and 0 bases respectively, with 7 bases between them. This CDR3 reads CSARHLNTEAFF. CDR3 DNA: TGCAGTGCTCGACACCTGAACACTGAAGCTTTCTTT.

The chain links TRBV7-2 to TRBJ2-3, with TRBD2 matching over 9 bases. V was pared by 5 bases and J by 1 base, with 19 bases of the junction left unmatched. The CDR3 is made up of 20 amino acids. Germline V CDR1 and CDR2: SGHTA, FQGNSA. In nucleotides, the CDR3 is TGTGCCAGCAGCCCCCGTCGGCTAGCGGGGCCCAAACGGGGCACAGATACGCAGTATTTT. Its translation is CASSPRRLAGPKRGTDTQYF.

This clonotype turned up a few times. The chain links TRBV6-6 to TRBJ1-2; no firm D call. Trimming removed 6 bases from V and 8 bases from J, with 13 bases in between. This CDR3 is 12 amino acids long. The V gene's germline CDR1 is MNHNY and CDR2 SVGAGI (reference sequence). The CDR3 loop reads CASSLTLRGYTF. CDR3 coding DNA: TGTGCCAGCAGCCTAACTCTTCGGGGCTACACCTTC.

This clonotype was counted only a few times. The V and J genes are TRBV29-1 and TRBJ2-7, with 7 bases aligning to TRBD1. The V segment lost 6 bases and the J segment 0 bases; nucleotides outside the gene matches: 5. Germline assignment: CDR1 SQVTM and CDR2 ANQGSEA. The CDR3 loop spans 13 amino acids. The CDR3 here is CSVVTGDSYEQYV. In nucleotides, the CDR3 is TGCAGCGTCGTCACAGGGGACTCCTACGAGCAGTACGTC.

The chain uses TRBV5-1 and TRBJ2-7; D may correspond to TRBD1 or TRBD2 (5 bases each). Germline lookup yields CDR1 SGHRS and CDR2 YFSETQ. The CDR3 is made up of 16 amino acids. V was trimmed by 3 bases and J by 3 bases, leaving 19 bases between them. In nucleotides, the CDR3 is TGCGCCAGCAGCTGGACTGACAGCGCACCTTTCTACGAGCAGTACTTC. As protein: CASSWTDSAPFYEQYF.

This clonotype has more than one count but fewer than ten. The chain combines TRBV9 with TRBJ1-1; perhaps TRBD1 as D (5 bases). This CDR3 contains 14 residues. The V end was cut by 4 bases, the J end by 1 base, with 11 bases between. Germline V CDR1 and CDR2: SGDLS, YYNGEE. CDR3 sequence (DNA): TGTGCCAGCAGCTCAACAGGCCAGAACACTGAAGCTTTCTTT. Protein product: CASSSTGQNTEAFF.

V is TRBV6-5 and J is TRBJ2-1; 9 bases are shared with TRBD2. The junction had 8 bases not matched to a gene; V was cut back by 3 bases and J by 8 bases. The CDR3 length is 15 residues. The V gene's germline CDR1 is MNHEY and CDR2 SVGAGI. CDR3 residues: CASSYTSGGSDEQFF. In DNA, the CDR3 is TGTGCCAGCAGTTATACAAGCGGGGGGAGTGATGAGCAGTTCTTC.

This clonotype was seen more than once but under ten times. Mismatch with germline at one junction end may stem from a read error. The rearrangement uses TRBV10-3 and TRBJ2-1, with unresolved D. This CDR3 is built from 11 residues. Germline V gene sequence: CDR1 ENHRY, CDR2 SYGVKD. Here the CDR3 DNA reads TGTGCCATCAGTGAGTCAGGTTACGGTATCTTC. Its translation is CAISESGYGIF.

This clonotype came up a few times. The V call is TRBV7-2, the J call TRBJ2-5; D might be TRBD1 (5 bases). Germline V gene data show CDR1 as SGHTA and CDR2 as FQGNSA. The CDR3 sequence is 14 residues long. Deletions cut 9 bases from V and 2 bases from J, with 16 bases between. CDR3 DNA sequence: TGTGCCAGTCAACCCCTAGGGGCACAAGAGACCCAGTACTTC. Its protein is CASQPLGAQETQYF.

The chain's CDR3 is CASSGQGPDTQYF. DNA for the CDR3: TGTGCCAGCAGCGGACAGGGGCCAGATACGCAGTATTTT. The gene calls are TRBV9 and TRBJ2-3; TRBD1 matches 8 bases. The ends lost 3 bases at V and 4 bases at J; junction bases unmatched: 1. This CDR3 is built from 13 residues. Germline V CDR1 and CDR2: SGDLS, YYNGEE.

This clonotype was recorded many times. The chain is built from TRBV6-1 and TRBJ1-3, with 10 positions matching TRBD1. Germline CDR1 is MNHNS and CDR2 is SASEGT. Trimming cost V 6 bases and J 2 bases; bases outside gene matches: 4. The CDR3 has 15 amino acids. The CDR3 sequence is CASRSGTGAGNTIYF. CDR3 nucleotides: TGTGCCAGCAGATCCGGGACAGGGGCTGGAAACACCATATATTTT.

This clonotype occurred a few times. The rearrangement joins TRBV4-1 to TRBJ1-4, with TRBD1 identical over 9 bases. Germline assignment: CDR1 MGHRA and CDR2 YSYEKL. After removal of 0 bases from V and 7 bases from J, the junction contained 18 bases not matched to a gene. The CDR3 totals 20 residues. This CDR3 is CASSQDLQGAVYVLSEKLFF. The CDR3 DNA reads as TGCGCCAGCAGCCAAGATCTACAGGGGGCGGTTTACGTCTTAAGTGAAAAACTGTTTTTT.

This clonotype was observed a few times. This chain links TRBV4-1 with TRBJ1-3; D is ambiguous. Germline CDR1 reads MGHRA; CDR2 reads YSYEKL. The CDR3 contains 15 residues. The germline V and J ends were trimmed by 1 base and 0 bases, with 7 bases remaining between them. The DNA of the CDR3 is TGCGCCAGCAGCCAAGTACTTGGCTCTGGAAACACCATATATTTT. Protein product: CASSQVLGSGNTIYF.

This chain connects TRBV2 to TRBJ2-5, with 11 bases aligning to TRBD1. The ends lost 7 bases at V and 6 bases at J; junction bases unmatched: 10. The CDR3 totals 15 residues. Germline CDR1 is SNHLY and CDR2 is FYNNEI. The CDR3 nucleotides are TGTGCCAGCACCAGAACCGGGACAGGGGGAAAGACCCAGTACTTC. This codes for CASTRTGTGGKTQYF.

The chain has TRBV4-2 and TRBJ2-1; 9 nucleotides line up with TRBD2. The CDR3 contains 16 residues. V gave up 5 bases and J gave up 7 bases; unmatched junction bases: 12. CDR1 and CDR2 from the germline V gene are LGHNA and YNFKEQ. In DNA, the CDR3 is TGTGCCAGCAGCGTAGATCTGGGCGGGGGGGCAAATGAGCAGTTCTTC. Translated: CASSVDLGGGANEQFF.

The chain uses TRBV7-2 and TRBJ2-4; 9 nucleotides agree with TRBD2. CDR3 length: 17 residues. Germline CDR1 and CDR2: SGHTA and FQGNSA. V gave up 4 bases and J gave up 2 bases; unmatched junction bases: 9. The CDR3, as DNA: TGTGCCAGCAGCTCCCGTGGTAGCGGGGGCTCCAAAAACATTCAGTACTTC. Protein sequence: CASSSRGSGGSKNIQYF.

This clonotype has a count of ten or more. This chain connects TRBV7-6 to TRBJ2-3; D is unresolved. V lost 7 bases and J 2 bases, leaving 13 bases between the germline ends. Germline CDR1 is SGHVS and CDR2 is FNYEAQ. The CDR3 has 14 amino acids. CDR3 bases: TGTGCCAGCACCAAGTTCCCGGACACAGATACGCAGTATTTT. It is translated as CASTKFPDTDTQYF.

This clonotype came up a few times. V is TRBV4-2 and J is TRBJ2-5, with 8 nucleotides matching TRBD1. J lost 5 bases, V lost 5 bases, and 16 bases had no gene match. Germline CDR1 and CDR2: LGHNA and YNFKEQ. This CDR3 is built from 17 residues. The CDR3 is CASSETRETGDSETQYF. The CDR3 DNA sequence: TGTGCCAGCAGCGAAACTCGAGAGACAGGGGACAGTGAGACCCAGTACTTC.

Ten or more counts support this clonotype. The CDR3 sequence: CASSDRDNEQFF. Here the CDR3 DNA reads TGTGCCAGCTCTGACAGGGACAATGAGCAGTTCTTC. The chain has TRBV18 and TRBJ2-1; 7 bases agree with TRBD1. Unmatched junction bases numbered 1, after V lost 6 bases and J lost 5 bases. The CDR3 is 12 residues long. CDR1 is KGHSH and CDR2 is LQKENI in the germline V gene.